This T cell receptor beta chain was obtained from a study of blood T cell repertoires in COVID-19 (TCRdb year 2020). Background on the whole study: The collaborator samples originated in the United States, Italy and Spain and spanned the acute and convalescent phases of COVID-19. The material from the prospective study consisted of cDNA or gDNA derived from T cells, B-cell-depleted T cells, or PBMCs. The dataset comprised deeply sampled blood TCRbeta repertoires from subjects exposed to, actively infected with, or recovered from COVID-19. The repertoires were made available in a free public database intended to serve as a resource for research on the immune response to SARS-CoV-2. The samples were drawn from two sources: the first 160 participants of the ongoing ImmuneRACE study, and over 950 subjects contributed by 6 global collaborators. The sample metadata nearly always contained a de-identified subject ID, COVID-19 status, age in years and sex. Where available, HLA class I and class II types were obtained from metadata supplied by the sample provider rather than from assay-based typing.

V trim: 4 bases; J trim: 5 bases; unmatched bases: 11. CDR1 LNHDA and CDR2 SQIVND were looked up in the germline V gene (reference sequence). The CDR3 numbers 16 residues from cysteine through phenylalanine. Only CDR3 DNA is held: 48 bases, read in frame from base 1. The collaborating institutions used their own protocols to collect whole blood in K2EDTA tubes. Collaborator samples were shipped for TCRbeta analysis as frozen whole blood, isolated PBMCs, or DNA extracted from either sample type. Points the paper makes about the study in general: The amount of clinical and demographic metadata varied by source and participant and was provided uncurated.

Details on this clone: Its antigen has not been determined. The input lacks base qualities; no much larger clone sits a single base away.

TCRbeta CDR3 regions were amplified from genomic DNA using the immunoSEQ Assay, a bias-controlled multiplex PCR. Processing in the source paper ran as follows. The number of nucleated cells in each sample was estimated from the amplification of reference gene primers within the assay. To quantify the absolute abundance of each unique TCRbeta CDR3 rearrangement, sequence reads were collapsed and filtered. Productive Simpson clonality was computed per sample as the square root of Simpson's diversity index over productive rearrangements. TCRdb carries this immuneACCESS record with in-frame sequences only. Its versions omit some clonotypes, under half of them owing to an unresolved V gene in the studies checked, with the rest unexplained. V and J calls and clone size follow that table, whereas D and trimming were derived from the DNA. In all, the sample holds about 150,000 clones, and 80% to 90% of those were seen once. The ten biggest clones cover about 6.8% of the sample.

The TCR comes from a woman in her forties or fifties in a cohort sampled during active or convalescent COVID-19. The chain is assembled from TRBV19 and TRBJ2-5; 9 of the junction bases match TRBD1. Sequencing was performed on peripheral blood. The DNA sequence reads TGTGCCAGTAGTAGAACCCCCGGGACAGGGAAGGAGACCCAGTACTTC. This encodes CASSRTPGTGKETQYF.